The 24 T cell receptor beta chains below were found in one sample sequenced in a study of T cell responses to AZD1222 COVID-19 vaccine. TCRdb's table, derived via immunoSEQ multiplex PCR, lists solely in-frame clones and lacks some. Of 130,000 to 150,000 clones listed, roughly nine tenths are singletons. The source was peripheral blood, collected on day 0 of AZD1222 vaccination. Receptors were obtained from an adult in good health.

This clone was picked up one time. The CDR3 sequence is CASSLDRSSGNTIYF. For the CDR3, the DNA is TGTGCCAGCAGCCTAGACAGGAGCTCTGGAAACACCATATATTTT. The J gene is TRBJ1-3, the V gene TRBV3-1 (or the pseudogene TRBV3-2), with a possible D match to TRBD1 (6 bases). V shed 4 bases and J shed 0 bases, with 10 bases lying between them. Germline V CDR1 and CDR2: LGHDT, YNNKEL (reference sequence). The CDR3 extends over 15 amino acids.

V and J are TRBV19 and TRBJ2-2; 7 bases are shared with TRBD2. Per the germline V gene, CDR1 is LNHDA and CDR2 is SQIVND (reference sequence). CDR3 length: 16 amino acids. Trimming removed 3 bases from V and 0 bases from J; junction bases left unmatched: 4. Here the CDR3 DNA reads TGTGCCAGTAGTATCGTAGCGGGCGCGAACACCGGGGAGCTGTTTTTT. Encoded protein: CASSIVAGANTGELFF.

The chain joins TRBV6-5 to TRBJ2-7, with D unclear. From germline, CDR1 is MNHEY and CDR2 SVGAGI. V lost 8 bases, J lost 0 bases, and 5 bases lay in between. The CDR3 has 11 residues. The CDR3 sequence: CASAPSYEQYF. CDR3 DNA sequence: TGTGCCAGCGCCCCCTCCTACGAGCAGTACTTC.

V usage is TRBV11-1 and J usage is TRBJ2-7; D unresolved. The germline V gene encodes CDR1 SGHAT and CDR2 FQDESV (reference sequence). CDR3 size: 11 residues. V lost 5 bases and J 7 bases, leaving 9 bases between the germline ends. In DNA, the CDR3 is TGTGCCAGCAGCCCTGCCGATGAGCAGTACTTC. It specifies CASSPADEQYF.

The V and J genes are TRBV25-1 and TRBJ1-5; a weak D match, TRBD1 (6 bases). Germline loops: CDR1 MGHDK, CDR2 SYGVNS. Trimming took 3 bases from V and 0 from J, leaving 15 bases between them. There are 17 residues in the CDR3. The CDR3 DNA reads TGTGCCAGCAGTGACGAGGGGGTCCGGGGTAGCAATCAGCCCCAGCATTTT. Residues: CASSDEGVRGSNQPQHF.

The rearrangement links TRBV28 to TRBJ1-1; D ambiguous. This CDR3 spans 12 amino acids. Germline lookup yields CDR1 MDHEN and CDR2 SYDVKM. Trimming shortened V by 9 bases and J by 0 bases, and 8 bases separated the two germline ends. The CDR3 here is CASAWLNTEAFF. The CDR3 DNA follows: TGTGCCAGTGCATGGCTGAACACTGAAGCTTTCTTT.

This clone was detected once. J is TRBJ2-1 and V is TRBV7-8; the match to TRBD2 covers 11 bases. V shed 1 base, J shed 5 bases, and the junction held 4 bases outside the gene matches. Germline assignment: CDR1 SGHVS and CDR2 FQNEAQ. This CDR3 is 16 amino acids long. The CDR3 DNA sequence: TGTGCCAGCAGCTTAGGGGTAGCGGGAGGGAACAATGAGCAGTTCTTC. This codes for CASSLGVAGGNNEQFF.

This clone was seen only once. The V gene is TRBV11-3, the J gene TRBJ2-3; possibly TRBD1 or TRBD2 for D (5 bases each). Deletions cut 3 bases from V and 12 bases from J, with 13 bases between. The CDR3 is 12 amino acids. Germline CDR1 reads SGHNT; CDR2 reads YENEEA. The CDR3: CASSFRDPTQYF. The CDR3, as DNA: TGTGCCAGCAGCTTTCGGGACCCGACCCAGTATTTT.

This chain joins TRBV30 and TRBJ1-4, with 7 positions matching TRBD1. Germline trimming cut 5 bases from V and 3 bases from J; bases unmatched to any gene: 9. The germline V gene has CDR1 GTSNPN and CDR2 SVGIG (reference sequence). The CDR3 has 15 amino acids. The CDR3 loop is CAWGRQGGANEKLFF. CDR3 nucleotide sequence: TGTGCCTGGGGAAGACAGGGAGGGGCTAATGAAAAACTGTTTTTT.

V is TRBV6-5 and J is TRBJ2-2; D gene uncertain. Germline lookup yields CDR1 MNHEY and CDR2 SVGAGI. V lost 0 bases and J 6 bases, leaving 5 bases between the germline ends. CDR3 length: 13 amino acids. CDR3 nucleotide sequence: TGTGCCAGCAGTTACTCGTCTTCCGGGGAGCTGTTTTTT. This gives the protein CASSYSSSGELFF.

The chain has TRBV4-3 and TRBJ2-5; maybe TRBD1 (5 bases). CDR3 length: 19 residues. Germline assignment: CDR1 LGHNA and CDR2 YSLEER. The germline V and J ends were trimmed by 0 bases and 3 bases, with 23 bases remaining between them. This CDR3 reads CASSQERWGRTQHEETQYF. In nucleotides, the CDR3 is TGCGCCAGCAGCCAAGAAAGATGGGGCAGAACCCAACACGAAGAGACCCAGTACTTC.

The chain combines TRBV27 with TRBJ2-7; D perhaps matches TRBD1 (6 bases). Germline CDR1 and CDR2: MNHEY and SMNVEV (reference sequence). With 5 bases removed from V and 5 bases from J, the gap between germline ends came to 16 bases. CDR3 length: 14 amino acids. Written as DNA, the CDR3 is TGTGCCAGCAGTCCGCAGGGGTTACCTGACGAGCAGTACTTC. Amino acids: CASSPQGLPDEQYF.

This rearrangement joins TRBV3-1 (or the pseudogene TRBV3-2) to TRBJ1-1; D ambiguous. Per the germline V gene, CDR1 is LGHDT and CDR2 is YNNKEL (reference sequence). The CDR3 totals 14 residues. Trimming stripped 3 bases from V and 4 bases from J, with 12 bases between. As DNA, the CDR3 is TGTGCCAGCAGCCAGGAGGGTGTAAGCACTGAAGCTTTCTTT. Translation: CASSQEGVSTEAFF.

The chain has TRBV19 and TRBJ1-5; 7 bases are shared with TRBD1. Germline V gene sequence: CDR1 LNHDA, CDR2 SQIVND (reference sequence). With V trimmed by 3 bases and J by 9 bases, 5 bases remained unmatched. This CDR3 comprises 13 residues. The CDR3 loop is CASSMGRGPPQHF. For the CDR3, the DNA is TGTGCCAGTAGTATGGGGAGGGGGCCGCCCCAGCATTTT.

This clone was counted between two and nine times. The chain links TRBV5-1 to TRBJ2-3; D is ambiguous. V was shortened by 1 base and J by 10 bases, with 16 bases between the two germline ends. This CDR3 region has 14 residues. Germline CDR1 reads SGHRS; CDR2 reads YFSETQ. DNA of the CDR3: TGCGCCAGCAGCTTGCCTAGTCCGGCCGGCTCGCAGTATTTT. It translates to CASSLPSPAGSQYF.

V is TRBV11-3 and J is TRBJ2-1; no firm D call. CDR1 and CDR2 (germline): SGHNT, YENEEA. V lost 2 bases and J lost 9, with 11 bases in between. This CDR3 has 13 amino acids. This CDR3 reads CASSLPSSIEQFF. DNA for the CDR3: TGTGCCAGCAGCTTACCGTCTAGTATTGAGCAGTTCTTC.

This sequence joins TRBV7-3 and TRBJ1-1; D possibly corresponds to TRBD1 (6 bases). From germline, CDR1 is SGHTA and CDR2 FQGTGA. The CDR3 has 14 amino acids. Between the trimmed V and J ends, which lost 9 bases and 0 bases, there was a span of 14 bases. Written as DNA, the CDR3 is TGTGCCAGTCGATTGACAGGATTGAACACTGAAGCTTTCTTT. It codes for CASRLTGLNTEAFF.

The count of this clone is one. The rearrangement joins TRBV6-2 or TRBV6-3 to TRBJ2-5; D is ambiguous. V was cut by 5 bases and J by 6 bases, with 10 bases left in between. The CDR3 spans 12 residues. Germline-derived CDR1 and CDR2 are MNHEY and SVGEGT. The CDR3 region is CASSEIFQTQYF. CDR3 sequence (DNA): TGTGCCAGCAGTGAGATTTTCCAGACCCAGTACTTC.

The chain joins TRBV29-1 to TRBJ2-1; D might be TRBD1 (5 bases). Germline assignment: CDR1 SQVTM and CDR2 ANQGSEA. Trimming took off 0 bases at V and 5 bases at J, with 14 bases between the two ends. The CDR3 runs 15 residues. For the CDR3, the DNA is TGCAGCGTTGAAGATGGGGCAGGGATAAACAATGAGCAGTTCTTC. Protein product: CSVEDGAGINNEQFF.

This rearrangement joins TRBV18 to TRBJ2-5, with TRBD2 matching 11 bases. The ends lost 2 bases at V and 2 bases at J; junction bases unmatched: 1. The germline V gene encodes CDR1 KGHSH and CDR2 LQKENI. The CDR3 is made up of 15 amino acids. The DNA of the CDR3 is TGTGCCAGCTCACCAGGGACTAGCGGACAAGAGACCCAGTACTTC. This sequence encodes CASSPGTSGQETQYF.

The chain has TRBV11-2 and TRBJ1-6, with D unresolved. Germline V lookup: CDR1 SGHAT, CDR2 FQNNGV. The CDR3 loop spans 15 amino acids. Trimming cost V 4 bases and J 2 bases, with 9 bases left between them. The CDR3 bases are TGTGCCAGCAGCTCCCTTGGGGCCTATAATTCACCCCTCCACTTT. It yields the protein CASSSLGAYNSPLHF. The full variable domain, completed using reference TRBV11-2 and TRBJ1-6, is EAGVAQSPRYKIIEKRQSVAFWCNPISGHATLYWYQQILGQGPKLLIQFQNNGVVDDSQLPKDRFSAERLKGVDSTLKIQPAKLEDSAVYLCASSSLGAYNSPLHFGNGTRLTVT.

The V call is TRBV19, the J call TRBJ1-5; 9 bases align to TRBD1. CDR3 size: 19 residues. The J segment lost 1 base and the V segment lost 3 bases, leaving 13 bases of the junction unmatched. Germline assignment: CDR1 LNHDA and CDR2 SQIVND (reference sequence). Here the CDR3 DNA reads TGTGCCAGTAGTATCGACAGGGGGATTATGAGGGAAAGCAATCAGCCCCAGCATTTT. Its protein is CASSIDRGIMRESNQPQHF.

V is TRBV28 and J is TRBJ2-1; 12 bases fit TRBD2. The germline CDR1 and CDR2 sequences are MDHEN and SYDVKM. V gave up 5 bases and J gave up 0 bases; unmatched junction bases: 17. The CDR3 has 21 amino acids. The CDR3 sequence is CASSPRGLAGRRKSSYNEQFF. The CDR3 DNA follows: TGTGCCAGCAGTCCCAGAGGACTAGCGGGGCGACGAAAGAGCTCCTACAATGAGCAGTTCTTC.

This clone was detected once. The chain uses TRBV3-1 (or the pseudogene TRBV3-2) and TRBJ1-1; unclear D gene. The CDR3 runs 15 residues. From germline, CDR1 is LGHDT and CDR2 YNNKEL (reference sequence). Trimming took off 3 bases at V and 0 bases at J, with 11 bases between the two ends. In nucleotides, the CDR3 is TGTGCCAGCAGCCATAAGATCCTAATGAACACTGAAGCTTTCTTT. Its translation: CASSHKILMNTEAFF.